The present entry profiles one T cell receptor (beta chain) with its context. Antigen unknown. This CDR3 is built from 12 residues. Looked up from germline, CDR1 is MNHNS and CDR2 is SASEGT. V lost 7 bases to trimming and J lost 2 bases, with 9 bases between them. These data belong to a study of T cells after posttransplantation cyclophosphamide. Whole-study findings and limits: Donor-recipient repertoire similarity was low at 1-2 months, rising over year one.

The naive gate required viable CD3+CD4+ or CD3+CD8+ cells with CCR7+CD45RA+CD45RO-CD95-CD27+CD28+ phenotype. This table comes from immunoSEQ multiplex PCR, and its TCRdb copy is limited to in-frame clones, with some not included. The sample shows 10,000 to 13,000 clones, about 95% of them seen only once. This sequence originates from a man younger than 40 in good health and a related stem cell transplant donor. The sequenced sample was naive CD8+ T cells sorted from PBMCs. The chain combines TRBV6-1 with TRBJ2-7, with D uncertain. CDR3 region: CASNGPTYEQYF. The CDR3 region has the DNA TGTGCCAGCAATGGTCCTACCTACGAGCAGTACTTC.